This T cell receptor (beta chain) was captured by sequencing in a study of CXCR3-negative and CXCR3-positive naive CD8 T cells. Study results and caveats: In cryopreserved cells, CXCR3 expression partially decreased, and fresh PBMCs were used in most assays. For memory CD8+ cells diversity was much lower, but both naive subsets had comparably high diversity.

Concerning this clonotype itself: Its antigen is still unknown.

5' RACE with UMI labels generated the TRB cDNA libraries. Following a re-call of the 5' RACE reads, TCRdb has one entry per CDR3 protein and lacks DNA. The listing contains some 130,000 distinct CDR3 sequences. The CDR3 length is 15 residues. Germline V gives CDR1 SGHKS, CDR2 YYEKEE (reference sequence). Naive CD8+ T cells were CD45RO-CCR7+CD27+CD95-. The sequenced material came from naive CXCR3- CD8+ T cells from blood. Subset: CD45RO-CCR7+CD27+CD95- naive CD8+ T cells lacking CXCR3 (TNR3-). This sequence originates from a human donor in good health. Some clones in this sample may be carry-over from other donors' samples. The chain recombines TRBV5-5 with TRBJ2-1; the D call from TCRdb, TRBD2, cannot be confirmed without DNA. The CDR3 spells CASSLVEGAYNEQFF.